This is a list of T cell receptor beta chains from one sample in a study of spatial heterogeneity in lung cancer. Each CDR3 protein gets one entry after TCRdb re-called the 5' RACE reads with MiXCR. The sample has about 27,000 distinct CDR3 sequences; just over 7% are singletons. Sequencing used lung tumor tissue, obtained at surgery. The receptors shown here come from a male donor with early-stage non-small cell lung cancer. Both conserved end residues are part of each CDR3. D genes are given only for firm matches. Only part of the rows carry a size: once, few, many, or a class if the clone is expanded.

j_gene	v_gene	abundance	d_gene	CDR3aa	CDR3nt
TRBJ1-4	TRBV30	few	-	CAWSAEFNEKLFF	TGTGCCTGGAGTGCCGAATTTAATGAAAAACTGTTTTTT
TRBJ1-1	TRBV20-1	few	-	CSAALQVNHEAFF	TGCAGTGCTGCCCTACAGGTAAACCATGAAGCTTTCTTT
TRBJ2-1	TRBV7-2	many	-	CASSSPDNEQFF	TGTGCCAGCAGCTCCCCAGACAATGAGCAGTTCTTC
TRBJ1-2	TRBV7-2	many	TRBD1	CASSLNRGDYGYTF	TGTGCCAGCAGCTTAAACAGGGGCGACTATGGCTACACCTTC
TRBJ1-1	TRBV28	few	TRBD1	CASSQGTGMTEAFF	TGTGCCAGCAGTCAGGGGACAGGGATGACTGAAGCTTTCTTT
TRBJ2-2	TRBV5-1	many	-	CASSLSGIGELFF	TGCGCCAGCAGCTTGTCCGGGATCGGGGAGCTGTTTTTT
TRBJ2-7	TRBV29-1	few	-	CSVESGTRSYEQYF	TGCAGCGTTGAATCCGGCACTCGCTCCTACGAGCAGTACTTC
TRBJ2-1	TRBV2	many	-	CASRDRHNEQFF	TGTGCCAGTCGGGACCGACACAATGAGCAGTTCTTC
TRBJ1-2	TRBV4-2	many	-	CASSLGLFNYGYTF	TGTGCCAGCAGCCTTGGTCTTTTTAACTATGGCTACACCTTC
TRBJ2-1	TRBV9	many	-	CASSVAQGAYNEQFF	TGTGCCAGCAGCGTAGCTCAAGGGGCTTACAATGAGCAGTTCTTC
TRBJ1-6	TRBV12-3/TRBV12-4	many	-	CASSFLPYYNSPLHF	TGTGCCAGCAGTTTCCTCCCTTACTATAATTCACCCCTCCACTTT
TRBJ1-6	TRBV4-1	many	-	CASSPLGRGADGNSPLHF	TGCGCCAGCAGCCCCCTTGGAAGGGGCGCGGATGGGAATTCACCCCTCCACTTT
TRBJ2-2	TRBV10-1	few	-	CASSEIGTPANTGELFF	TGCGCCAGCAGTGAGATTGGAACTCCCGCGAACACCGGGGAGCTGTTTTTT
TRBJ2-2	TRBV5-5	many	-	CASTAWGNTGELFF	TGTGCCAGCACTGCTTGGGGGAACACCGGGGAGCTGTTTTTT
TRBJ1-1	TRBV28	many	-	CASSLYLSGEKAFF	TGTGCCAGCAGTTTATATCTTTCCGGAGAGAAAGCTTTCTTT
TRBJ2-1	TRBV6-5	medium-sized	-	CASSGGSQQFF	TGTGCCAGCAGTGGGGGCAGCCAGCAGTTCTTC
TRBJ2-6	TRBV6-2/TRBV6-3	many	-	CASSYGVYSGANVLTF	TGTGCCAGCAGTTACGGCGTCTACTCTGGGGCCAACGTCCTGACTTTC
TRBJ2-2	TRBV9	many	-	CASSVDSRTGELFF	TGTGCCAGCAGCGTAGATTCCCGAACCGGGGAGCTGTTTTTT
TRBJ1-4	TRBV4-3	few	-	CASSHPGINEKLFF	TGCGCCAGCAGCCACCCGGGGATTAATGAAAAACTGTTTTTT
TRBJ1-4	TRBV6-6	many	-	CASSYSLVEKLFF	TGTGCCAGCAGTTACTCACTCGTTGAAAAACTGTTTTTT
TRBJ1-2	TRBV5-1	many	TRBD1	CASSLVTGGGYGYTF	TGCGCCAGCAGCTTGGTTACAGGGGGCGGCTATGGCTACACCTTC
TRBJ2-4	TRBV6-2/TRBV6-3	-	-	CASKAECRYF	TGTGCCAGCAAGGCGGAATGTCGGTACTTC
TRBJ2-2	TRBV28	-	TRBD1	CASSLTRDRAGELFF	TGTGCCAGCAGTTTGACGCGGGACAGGGCCGGGGAGCTGTTTTTT
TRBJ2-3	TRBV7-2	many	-	CASSSGAETTQYF	TGTGCCAGCAGCTCCGGGGCCGAAACTACGCAGTATTTT
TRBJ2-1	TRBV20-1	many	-	CSSTGQGEQFF	TGCAGCTCAACGGGGCAGGGCGAGCAGTTCTTC
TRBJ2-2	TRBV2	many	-	CASSGALGAGELFF	TGTGCCAGCAGTGGGGCCCTGGGGGCCGGGGAGCTGTTTTTT
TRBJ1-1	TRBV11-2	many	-	CASSLARFMGAGEAFF	TGTGCCAGCAGCTTAGCCCGGTTCATGGGGGCTGGTGAAGCTTTCTTT
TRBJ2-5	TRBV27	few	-	CASSRAATTPETQYF	TGTGCCAGCAGTCGGGCGGCTACAACACCCGAGACCCAGTACTTC
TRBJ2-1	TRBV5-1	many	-	CASSSQGSDEQFF	TGCGCCAGCAGCTCCCAGGGTTCGGATGAGCAGTTCTTC
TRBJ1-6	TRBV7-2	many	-	CASSQMGVGNSPLHF	TGTGCCAGCAGCCAAATGGGGGTCGGAAATTCACCCCTCCACTTT
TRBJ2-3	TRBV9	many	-	CASSVSPHGTDTQYF	TGTGCCAGCAGCGTAAGTCCTCACGGCACAGATACGCAGTATTTT
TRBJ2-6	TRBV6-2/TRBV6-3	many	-	CASSPSSGANVLTF	TGTGCCAGCAGTCCGAGCTCTGGGGCCAACGTCCTGACTTTC
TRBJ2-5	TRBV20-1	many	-	CSTRQIDKETQYF	TGCAGCACGCGACAGATTGATAAGGAGACCCAGTACTTC
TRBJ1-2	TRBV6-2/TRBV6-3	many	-	CASRGHDRNYGYTF	TGTGCCAGCAGAGGACATGACAGGAACTATGGCTACACCTTC
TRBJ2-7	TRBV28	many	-	CASSLRFEQYF	TGTGCCAGCAGTTTACGTTTCGAGCAGTACTTC
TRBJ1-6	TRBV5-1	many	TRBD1	CASSPQGLDNSPLHF	TGCGCCAGCAGCCCACAGGGGCTAGATAATTCACCCCTCCACTTT
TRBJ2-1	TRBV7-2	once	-	CASSFVQGRNNEQFF	TGTGCCAGCAGCTTTGTCCAGGGCCGAAACAATGAGCAGTTCTTC
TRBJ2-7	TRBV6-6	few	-	CASSYGGKVGSEQYF	TGTGCCAGCAGTTACGGGGGCAAGGTCGGCAGCGAGCAGTACTTC
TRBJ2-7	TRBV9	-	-	CASSVGGGGTVEQYF	TGTGCCAGCAGCGTAGGCGGAGGAGGAACCGTCGAGCAGTACTTC
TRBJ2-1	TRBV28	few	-	CASSAPYNEQFF	TGTGCCAGCAGTGCCCCCTACAATGAGCAGTTCTTC
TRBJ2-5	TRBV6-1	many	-	CASRGLTQETQYF	TGTGCCAGCAGGGGATTGACCCAAGAGACCCAGTACTTC
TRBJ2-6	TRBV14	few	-	CASSQGGIGANVLTF	TGTGCCAGCAGCCAAGGAGGGATTGGGGCCAACGTCCTGACTTTC
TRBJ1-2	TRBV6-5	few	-	CASSYALNYGYTF	TGTGCCAGCAGCTACGCGCTGAACTATGGCTACACCTTC
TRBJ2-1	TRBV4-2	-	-	CASSQEPGILYNEQFF	TGTGCCAGCAGCCAAGAACCCGGGATTCTATACAATGAGCAGTTCTTC
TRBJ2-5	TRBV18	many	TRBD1	CASAGQGQEETQYF	TGTGCCAGCGCGGGACAGGGGCAAGAAGAGACCCAGTACTTC
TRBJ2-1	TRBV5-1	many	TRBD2	CASSTEETSGVNEQFF	TGCGCCAGCAGCACGGAGGAGACTAGCGGGGTCAATGAGCAGTTCTTC
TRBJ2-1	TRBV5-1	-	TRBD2	CASSEASGGNEQFF	TGCGCCAGCAGCGAAGCTAGCGGGGGGAATGAGCAGTTCTTC
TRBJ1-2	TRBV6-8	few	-	CASSYSRIHRYTF	TGTGCCAGCAGTTACTCCAGGATCCACCGCTACACCTTC
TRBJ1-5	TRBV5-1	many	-	CASSLGVLGQPQHF	TGCGCCAGCAGCTTGGGGGTTTTGGGCCAGCCCCAGCATTTT
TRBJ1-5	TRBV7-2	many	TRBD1	CASRQGVEQPQHF	TGTGCCAGCCGCCAGGGGGTTGAACAGCCCCAGCATTTT